Following are 30 T cell receptor beta chains from one sample sequenced in a study of naive and memory T cell subsets. The antigens for these receptors are not known. General study points: Possibly reflecting memory cells re-expressing CD45RA, a few larger clonotypes occurred in naive repertoires, especially CD8.

An equimolar mix of two oligonucleotides served as the beta constant-region primer for TRBC1 and TRBC2. Nested alpha and beta constant-region primers with the SP2 primer drove four PCR rounds on ligated cDNA. TCRdb ran MiXCR on the UMI-ligation and nested PCR reads and lists one entry per CDR3 protein. The repertoire consists of tens of thousands of distinct CDR3 sequences, with 10% to 12% occurring once and the leading ten covering more than 0.11%. The sequencing sample was made of naive CD4+ T cells from blood. The receptors were gathered from a human donor in good health.

This chain uses TRBV6-2 or TRBV6-3 with TRBJ2-7; TRBD1 agrees at 9 bases. The CDR3 contains 15 residues. The germline V gene encodes CDR1 MNHEY and CDR2 SVGEGT. V was pared by 5 bases and J by 6 bases, with 11 bases of the junction left unmatched. The CDR3 here is CASSPSATGGREQYF. The CDR3 region has the DNA TGTGCCAGCAGTCCCTCCGCGACAGGGGGTCGCGAGCAGTACTTC.

The genes are TRBV7-8 and TRBJ2-7, with D perhaps matching TRBD2 (5 bases). CDR3 size: 15 residues. Germline loops: CDR1 SGHVS, CDR2 FQNEAQ. V was trimmed by 3 bases and J by 6 bases, leaving 18 bases between them. CDR3 protein: CASSFGAVLVGEQYF. The CDR3 coding sequence is TGTGCCAGCAGCTTCGGAGCGGTGTTAGTTGGCGAGCAGTACTTC.

This sequence joins TRBV21-1 and TRBJ2-2. TRBV21-1 is annotated as a pseudogene. This CDR3 has 14 amino acids. CDR3 in amino acids: CASSSHGNTGELFF. The DNA of the CDR3 is TGTGCCAGCAGCAGCCATGGGAACACCGGGGAGCTGTTTTTT.

This clonotype turned up a few times. The chain links TRBV20-1 to TRBJ1-1, with D possibly being TRBD1 (6 bases). The CDR3 loop spans 14 amino acids. V was trimmed by 0 bases and J by 1 base, leaving 9 bases between them. CDR1 DFQATT and CDR2 SNEGSKA come from the germline V gene (reference sequence). The CDR3 DNA sequence: TGCAGTGCTAGAGATGGGGGCGCGAACACTGAAGCTTTCTTT. Amino acids: CSARDGGANTEAFF.

This clonotype was found many times. V and J are TRBV12-3 or TRBV12-4 and TRBJ2-5, with D uncertain. CDR3 length: 10 amino acids. The V end lost 6 bases, the J end lost 7 bases, and 6 bases lay between the germline ends. The CDR3 region is CASSLGTQYF. The CDR3 coding sequence is TGTGCCAGCAGCTTGGGGACCCAGTACTTC.

This clonotype was picked up a small number of times. The chain has TRBV4-3 and TRBJ1-2; D ambiguous. The length of the CDR3 is 15 residues. CDR1 LGHNA and CDR2 YSLEER come from the germline V gene. V was shortened by 1 base and J by 5 bases, with 14 bases between the two germline ends. CDR3 nucleotide sequence: TGCGCCAGCAGCCAAGCCTGGACTGCGAAATATGGCTACACCTTC. Its translation: CASSQAWTAKYGYTF.

A few counts support this clonotype. The V and J genes are TRBV2 and TRBJ1-1, with no clear D. Germline V gene sequence: CDR1 SNHLY, CDR2 FYNNEI. The CDR3 loop spans 16 amino acids. The V end lost 2 bases, the J end lost 0 bases, and 13 bases lay between the germline ends. The CDR3 coding sequence is TGTGCCAGCAGTGAAATAACCCCCTGGATGAACACTGAAGCTTTCTTT. This gives the protein CASSEITPWMNTEAFF.

This clonotype appeared a few times. The genes are TRBV27 and TRBJ2-1; unclear D gene. The germline V gene encodes CDR1 MNHEY and CDR2 SMNVEV (reference sequence). The CDR3 spans 12 residues. V gave up 8 bases and J gave up 4 bases, with 9 bases separating them. The CDR3 sequence: CASGMWYNEQFF. The CDR3, as DNA: TGTGCCAGCGGGATGTGGTACAATGAGCAGTTCTTC.

This clonotype was recorded a few times. The chain employs TRBV7-3 and TRBJ2-2; TRBD1 or TRBD2 may be the D gene (5 bases each). Germline values: CDR1 SGHTA, CDR2 FQGTGA. The length of the CDR3 is 15 residues. Trimming took off 5 bases at V and 0 bases at J, with 10 bases between the two ends. This chain's CDR3 is CASSRDGANTGELFF. As DNA, the CDR3 is TGTGCCAGCAGCCGGGACGGCGCGAACACCGGGGAGCTGTTTTTT.

The rearrangement uses TRBV12-3 or TRBV12-4 and TRBJ2-1; 9 positions agree with TRBD2. J was trimmed by 5 bases and V by 6 bases; bases with no gene match: 5. The CDR3 loop spans 14 amino acids. CDR3 nucleotides: TGTGCCAGCAGAGAACTAGCGGGTAACAATGAGCAGTTCTTC. As protein: CASRELAGNNEQFF.

This clonotype was seen more than once but under ten times. This rearrangement joins TRBV2 to TRBJ2-5, with 12 bases identical to TRBD2. Germline V gene data show CDR1 as SNHLY and CDR2 as FYNNEI. The V gene end was trimmed by 9 bases and the J gene end by 2 bases; junction bases not matched to a gene: 4. The CDR3 spans 14 residues. The CDR3 nucleotides read TGTGCCAGTGCGACTAGCGGGGGTCAAGAGACCCAGTACTTC. Translation gives CASATSGGQETQYF.

This clonotype was picked up a small number of times. This chain connects TRBV25-1 to TRBJ2-7, with D perhaps matching TRBD2 (6 bases). V lost 1 base and J lost 6, with 13 bases in between. The germline CDR1 and CDR2 sequences are MGHDK and SYGVNS. The CDR3 length is 14 residues. DNA of the CDR3: TGTGCCAGCAGTGAATCCCCATTGGGGGGCGAGCAGTACTTC. It codes for CASSESPLGGEQYF.

The chain combines TRBV6-6 with TRBJ1-5, with 7 nucleotides matching TRBD1. CDR3 size: 14 residues. Per the germline V gene, CDR1 is MNHNY and CDR2 is SVGAGI (reference sequence). After removal of 11 bases from V and 2 bases from J, the junction contained 9 bases not matched to a gene. The CDR3 loop is CAGGTGTGNQPQHF. DNA for the CDR3: TGTGCCGGTGGTACCGGGACAGGCAATCAGCCCCAGCATTTT.

V usage is TRBV7-2 and J usage is TRBJ2-3, with 8 bases that match TRBD2. The CDR3 runs 15 residues. Germline V gives CDR1 SGHTA, CDR2 FQGNSA. Losses at the gene ends were 3 bases for V and 1 base for J; bases not matched to a gene: 3. The CDR3: CASSLVTSGTDTQYF. CDR3 nucleotides: TGTGCCAGCAGCTTGGTGACTAGCGGCACAGATACGCAGTATTTT.

Ten or more counts support this clonotype. The V gene is TRBV7-2, the J gene TRBJ2-3, with D hard to call. The germline CDR1 and CDR2 sequences are SGHTA and FQGNSA. Trimming took 6 bases from V and 3 from J, leaving 7 bases between them. This CDR3 is built from 12 residues. The CDR3 sequence is CASRQGTDTQYF. CDR3 bases: TGTGCCAGCAGGCAAGGAACAGATACGCAGTATTTT.

This clonotype has ten or more counts. V is TRBV28 and J is TRBJ2-7; 9 bases agree with TRBD1. J gave up 3 bases and V 6 bases, and 9 bases lay outside the gene matches. The CDR3 spans 15 residues. Germline V gene lookup returns CDR1 MDHEN and CDR2 SYDVKM. The CDR3: CASRFPSTGGYEQYF. In DNA form, the CDR3 reads TGTGCCAGCAGATTCCCCTCGACAGGGGGCTACGAGCAGTACTTC.

There are many counts of this clonotype. The V call is TRBV6-2 or TRBV6-3, the J call TRBJ1-1; TRBD1 agrees at 7 bases. Unmatched junction bases numbered 14, after V lost 6 bases and J lost 7 bases. Germline assignment: CDR1 MNHEY and CDR2 SVGEGT. CDR3 length: 15 residues. CDR3 sequence reads: CASRPGQAGLGEAFF. For the CDR3, the DNA is TGTGCCAGCAGACCCGGACAGGCGGGTCTCGGTGAAGCTTTCTTT.

This clonotype was recorded a few times. This chain links TRBV20-1 with TRBJ1-4; 8 bases fit TRBD1. J was trimmed by 8 bases and V by 0 bases; bases with no gene match: 8. This CDR3 has 15 amino acids. The germline V gene has CDR1 DFQATT and CDR2 SNEGSKA (reference sequence). The CDR3 loop is CSARDPARGQEKLFF. CDR3 in DNA: TGCAGTGCTAGAGATCCCGCCAGGGGGCAGGAAAAACTGTTTTTT.

This clonotype showed up just a few times. The chain joins TRBV6-2 or TRBV6-3 to TRBJ1-1, with 7 bases that match TRBD1. CDR3 length: 14 residues. Per germline, CDR1 MNHEY and CDR2 SVGEGT. The V segment lost 8 bases and the J segment 1 base; nucleotides outside the gene matches: 7. The DNA of the CDR3 is TGTGCCAGCGGCCCTCGGACAGGGAACACTGAAGCTTTCTTT. This encodes CASGPRTGNTEAFF.

CDR3 loop: CASSFRVYEQYF. CDR3 DNA sequence: TGTGCCAGCAGTTTCCGGGTCTACGAGCAGTACTTC. V and J are TRBV28 and TRBJ2-7; D not resolved. V was pared by 3 bases and J by 3 bases, with 6 bases between. The CDR3 consists of 12 residues. Germline CDR1 is MDHEN and CDR2 is SYDVKM.

This clonotype was counted between two and nine times. The chain links TRBV7-2 to TRBJ1-1; D is undetermined. Germline V CDR1 and CDR2: SGHTA, FQGNSA. CDR3 length: 13 amino acids. Between the trimmed V and J ends, which lost 5 bases and 1 base, there was a span of 8 bases. DNA of the CDR3: TGTGCCAGCAGCATCCAAAGGAACACTGAAGCTTTCTTT. Amino acids: CASSIQRNTEAFF.

This clonotype was detected only a few times. The V and J genes are TRBV12-5 and TRBJ2-7; D perhaps matches TRBD1 (6 bases). CDR3 length: 12 amino acids. CDR1 is LGHNT, CDR2 FRNRAP, per germline. Trimming cost V 6 bases and J 4 bases, with 10 bases left between them. The CDR3 reads CASGTQGYEQYF. The CDR3 region has the DNA TGTGCTAGTGGCACCCAGGGGTACGAGCAGTACTTC.

In DNA form, the CDR3 reads TGTGCCACCTCCGCAGGAATTAATGAAAAACTGTTTTTT. The encoded protein is CATSAGINEKLFF. The chain combines TRBV15 with TRBJ1-4; D uncertain. V lost 8 bases, J lost 4 bases, and 11 bases lay in between. This CDR3 is 13 amino acids long. Germline V gives CDR1 LNHNV, CDR2 YYDKDF (reference sequence). Complete variable domain (other parts from reference TRBV15 and TRBJ1-4): DAMVIQNPRYQVTQFGKPVTLSCSQTLNHNVMYWYQQKSSQAPKLLFHYYDKDFNNEADTPDNFQSRRPNTSFCFLDIRSPGLGDTAMYLCATSAGINEKLFFGSGTQLSVL.

This clonotype has a handful of counts. The gene calls are TRBV6-2 or TRBV6-3 and TRBJ2-7, with 10 positions matching TRBD2. Germline V gene lookup returns CDR1 MNHEY and CDR2 SVGEGT. The CDR3 sequence is 18 residues long. J gave up 3 bases and V 6 bases, and 17 bases lay outside the gene matches. In nucleotides, the CDR3 is TGTGCCAGCAGCTTCTCGCGGGTAGCGGGAGGACGGGGCTACGAGCAGTACTTC. Amino acids: CASSFSRVAGGRGYEQYF.

In this sample, this clonotype turned up a few times. The V call is TRBV5-1, the J call TRBJ2-2; D not resolved. Germline loops: CDR1 SGHRS, CDR2 YFSETQ. Deletions cut 2 bases from V and 2 bases from J, with 4 bases between. This CDR3 region has 13 residues. CDR3 DNA sequence: TGCGCCAGCAGCTTATTCAACACCGGGGAGCTGTTTTTT. It is translated as CASSLFNTGELFF.

This clonotype was found a few times. The chain joins TRBV19 to TRBJ2-3; 7 bases match TRBD1. CDR3 length: 13 residues. Germline assignment: CDR1 LNHDA and CDR2 SQIVND (reference sequence). V dropped 6 bases and J dropped 6; count of bases not matched to a gene: 6. Written as DNA, the CDR3 is TGTGCCAGTAGCGACAGGGCCAGGGATACGCAGTATTTT. Protein product: CASSDRARDTQYF. The variable domain in full, with the rest retrieved from reference TRBV19 and TRBJ2-3, is DGGITQSPKYLFRKEGQNVTLSCEQNLNHDAMYWYRQDPGQGLRLIYYSQIVNDFQKGDIAEGYSVSREKKESFPLTVTSAQKNPTAFYLCASSDRARDTQYFGPGTRLTVL.

The chain combines TRBV16 with TRBJ2-7; TRBD1 matches at 8 bases. J gave up 7 bases and V 0 bases, and 2 bases lay outside the gene matches. The CDR3 loop spans 13 amino acids. Germline CDR1 reads KGHSY; CDR2 reads FQNENV. As DNA, the CDR3 is TGTGCCAGCAGCCAATCCCGACAGGGGGAGCAGTACTTC. It translates to CASSQSRQGEQYF.

This clonotype was seen a handful of times. The chain links TRBV20-1 to TRBJ2-7; tentative D call: TRBD2 (5 bases). The length of the CDR3 is 12 residues. Germline CDR1 DFQATT, CDR2 SNEGSKA (reference sequence). The V gene lost 0 bases and the J gene lost 6 bases, with 9 bases spanning the gap. The CDR3 DNA reads as TGCAGTGCTAGAGATTCCGGGGTCGAGCAGTACTTC. Translating gives CSARDSGVEQYF.

This clonotype was detected ten times or more. The chain couples TRBV30 to TRBJ1-5, with 7 bases lining up with TRBD1. The CDR3 has 13 amino acids. With 2 bases clipped from V and 6 bases from J, the junction kept 4 bases outside the gene matches. Germline-derived CDR1 and CDR2 are GTSNPN and SVGIG (reference sequence). In nucleotides, the CDR3 is TGTGCCTGGAGTCGACAGGGAGGTCAGCCCCAGCATTTT. Amino acids: CAWSRQGGQPQHF.

This clonotype was seen more than once but under ten times. The chain links TRBV12-3 or TRBV12-4 to TRBJ1-3; D is ambiguous. This CDR3 is 12 amino acids long. Trimming removed 5 bases from V and 4 bases from J, with 6 bases in between. CDR3 loop: CASSPNGNTIYF. Here the CDR3 DNA reads TGTGCCAGCAGTCCCAACGGAAACACCATATATTTT.